These 22 T cell receptor beta chains were sequenced from one sample in a study of cytomegalovirus exposure and HLA in healthy donors. Primers: 60 Vbeta forward and 13 Jbeta reverse. Libraries were prepared by immunoSEQ multiplex PCR; TCRdb keeps only in-frame clonotypes and omits some of them. The repertoire holds some 130,000 clones, roughly four fifths seen once, with roughly 7.2% in the top ten. The sample was PBMCs. The source is a male donor in good health and CMV-seronegative.

The CDR3 DNA reads TGTGCCAGTAGTATCCAGGGTAGATCAGAGACCCAGTACTTC. Its translation: CASSIQGRSETQYF. The V gene is TRBV19, the J gene TRBJ2-5, with a possible D match to TRBD1 (5 bases). Trimming cost V 3 bases and J 4 bases, with 12 bases left between them. CDR3 length: 14 residues. CDR1 is LNHDA, CDR2 SQIVND, per germline (reference sequence). Based on the CDR3 plus reference TRBV19 and TRBJ2-5, the full variable domain is DGGITQSPKYLFRKEGQNVTLSCEQNLNHDAMYWYRQDPGQGLRLIYYSQIVNDFQKGDIAEGYSVSREKKESFPLTVTSAQKNPTAFYLCASSIQGRSETQYFGPGTRLLVL.

The genes are TRBV6-4 and TRBJ1-5; unclear D gene. Deletions cut 0 bases from V and 7 bases from J, with 7 bases between. Per germline, CDR1 MRHNA and CDR2 SNTAGT. CDR3 length: 13 residues. Written as DNA, the CDR3 is TGTGCCAGCAGTGACTCTCCGGGACAGCCCCAGCATTTT. Protein product: CASSDSPGQPQHF.

A few counts support this clone. V and J are TRBV7-8 and TRBJ2-1, with 16 bases lining up with TRBD2. Germline V CDR1 and CDR2: SGHVS, FQNEAQ. The CDR3 extends over 18 amino acids. V gave up 5 bases and J gave up 2 bases; unmatched junction bases: 6. The CDR3 protein is CASSQGLAGGITYNEQFF. Written as DNA, the CDR3 is TGTGCCAGCAGCCAGGGACTAGCGGGAGGGATCACCTACAATGAGCAGTTCTTC.

The chain has TRBV28 and TRBJ2-3, with D possibly being TRBD2 (5 bases). The length of the CDR3 is 14 residues. V lost 0 bases and J 4 bases, leaving 8 bases between the germline ends. Germline CDR1 MDHEN, CDR2 SYDVKM. DNA of the CDR3: TGTGCCAGCAGTTTATGGGCTAGCCCAGATACGCAGTATTTT. Its protein product is CASSLWASPDTQYF. The variable domain in full, completed from reference TRBV28 and TRBJ2-3, reads DVKVTQSSRYLVKRTGEKVFLECVQDMDHENMFWYRQDPGLGLRLIYFSYDVKMKEKGDIPEGYSVSREKKERFSLILESASTNQTSMYLCASSLWASPDTQYFGPGTRLTVL.

CDR3: CASSLWTLYNSPLHF. The CDR3 DNA follows: TGTGCCAGCAGTTTGTGGACACTTTATAATTCACCCCTCCACTTT. The J gene is TRBJ1-6, the V gene TRBV28; a weak D match, TRBD1 (5 bases). This CDR3 spans 15 amino acids. The germline V and J ends were trimmed by 3 bases and 4 bases, with 10 bases remaining between them. Looked up from germline, CDR1 is MDHEN and CDR2 is SYDVKM.

This chain uses TRBV4-3 with TRBJ2-7; possibly TRBD1 for D (6 bases). Germline-derived CDR1 and CDR2 are LGHNA and YSLEER. Trimming left V 0 bases short and J 4 bases short, with 19 bases between. The CDR3 runs 17 residues. The CDR3 coding sequence is TGCGCCAGCAGCCAAGACGCCACAGGGAAAGGAGGATACGAGCAGTACTTC. This translates into CASSQDATGKGGYEQYF.

The chain joins TRBV6-5 to TRBJ1-3; D may be TRBD1 (6 bases). The ends were cut back, 6 bases at V and 10 bases at J, with 19 bases in the middle. This CDR3 spans 14 amino acids. Germline CDR1 and CDR2: MNHEY and SVGAGI. The CDR3 DNA reads TGTGCCAGCAGCCGGAAGAAACAGGGACGGACCATATATTTT. Translating it yields CASSRKKQGRTIYF.

The chain joins TRBV4-1 to TRBJ2-1; TRBD1 might be the D (5 bases). The CDR3 is 17 amino acids. Germline CDR1 reads MGHRA; CDR2 reads YSYEKL. Trimming left V 0 bases short and J 6 bases short, with 18 bases between. Here the CDR3 DNA reads TGCGCCAGCAGCCAAGATCCTGGGCAGGGCCCTCTCAATGAGCAGTTCTTC. Translating it yields CASSQDPGQGPLNEQFF.

The genes are TRBV2 and TRBJ2-2, with D possibly being TRBD1 (5 bases). This CDR3 contains 15 residues. The germline V and J ends were trimmed by 3 bases and 6 bases, with 14 bases remaining between them. CDR1 and CDR2 from the germline V gene are SNHLY and FYNNEI. CDR3 sequence: CASSEVGLTAGELFF. DNA for the CDR3: TGTGCCAGCAGTGAGGTGGGGCTTACGGCCGGGGAGCTGTTTTTT.

CDR3 DNA sequence: TGTGCCAGCAGCCAGGGACTAGCGGGGGTCAATGAGCAGTTCTTC. This gives the protein CASSQGLAGVNEQFF. V usage is TRBV27 and J usage is TRBJ2-1; 14 bases align to TRBD2. Germline V gene sequence: CDR1 MNHEY, CDR2 SMNVEV (reference sequence). The CDR3 contains 15 residues. The V segment lost 6 bases and the J segment 6 bases; nucleotides outside the gene matches: 4.

The chain recombines TRBV28 with TRBJ2-2; D uncertain. The CDR3 has 15 amino acids. The germline V gene has CDR1 MDHEN and CDR2 SYDVKM. Trimming removed 10 bases at V and 1 base at J, with 16 bases between. The CDR3 DNA is TGTGCCACCCTACCGGTGGGCCTGAACACCGGGGAGCTGTTTTTT. Translated, it gives CATLPVGLNTGELFF.

The chain carries TRBV6-1 and TRBJ2-1, with unresolved D. V was shortened by 5 bases and J by 1 base, with 12 bases between the two germline ends. The CDR3 runs 15 residues. Germline values: CDR1 MNHNS, CDR2 SASEGT. CDR3 DNA sequence: TGTGCCAGCAGTTTCCAGCGTAATTCCTACAATGAGCAGTTCTTC. Translating it yields CASSFQRNSYNEQFF.

DNA of the CDR3: TGTGCCAGCAGGCGTACCGGGACAGGGGTCACTGAAGCTTTCTTT. Protein sequence: CASRRTGTGVTEAFF. This chain links TRBV6-6 with TRBJ1-1; 10 nucleotides line up with TRBD1. V shed 6 bases, J shed 4 bases, and the junction held 8 bases outside the gene matches. The CDR3 is made up of 15 amino acids. Germline CDR1 reads MNHNY; CDR2 reads SVGAGI (reference sequence).

The V and J genes are TRBV10-3 and TRBJ2-1, with TRBD1 matching 9 bases. V lost 8 bases, J lost 1 base, and 3 bases stayed unmatched. Germline V CDR1 and CDR2: ENHRY, SYGVKD. This CDR3 has 14 residues. CDR3 sequence: CAIGTGSSYNEQFF. As DNA, the CDR3 is TGTGCCATCGGGACAGGGTCTTCCTACAATGAGCAGTTCTTC.

The chain uses TRBV7-2 and TRBJ1-5, with 12 bases aligning to TRBD1. The CDR3 runs to 15 residues. Germline values: CDR1 SGHTA, CDR2 FQGNSA. V trimming: 1 base; J trimming: 11 bases; junction bases outside the gene matches: 6. DNA of the CDR3: TGTGCCAGCAGCTTAGGGGGGACAGGGGGCAAGGCCCAGCATTTT. Translation gives CASSLGGTGGKAQHF.

This clone has only one observation. The J gene is TRBJ2-4, the V gene TRBV28; D may be TRBD1 (6 bases). The V gene's germline CDR1 is MDHEN and CDR2 SYDVKM. V was clipped by 2 bases and J by 0 bases, with 20 bases between them. CDR3 length equals 19 residues. CDR3 bases: TGTGCCAGCAGTTTAAGCGAGGACAGAGTCTCACTAGCCAAAAACATTCAGTACTTC. Its translation: CASSLSEDRVSLAKNIQYF.

The chain employs TRBV7-2 and TRBJ2-5; the match to TRBD2 covers 10 bases. The V gene's germline CDR1 is SGHTA and CDR2 FQGNSA. This CDR3 contains 15 residues. Unmatched junction bases numbered 4, after V lost 6 bases and J lost 0 bases. CDR3 DNA sequence: TGTGCCAGCAGTTTCCTAGCGGGGGACCAAGAGACCCAGTACTTC. Amino acid sequence: CASSFLAGDQETQYF.

This clone was observed a few times. The chain uses TRBV30 and TRBJ1-1, with D unclear. Trimming removed 3 bases from V and 3 bases from J, with 8 bases in between. Germline-derived CDR1 and CDR2 are GTSNPN and SVGIG (reference sequence). This CDR3 has 12 residues. CDR3: CAWSGGHTEAFF. The CDR3 DNA follows: TGTGCCTGGAGCGGTGGTCACACTGAAGCTTTCTTT.

The chain carries TRBV5-4 and TRBJ2-5, with a tentative D call TRBD1 (6 bases). The J call is in doubt because the DNA end fits TRBJ2-7 better. The CDR3 length is 15 residues. In germline, CDR1 is SGHNT, CDR2 YYREEE (reference sequence). The DNA for the CDR3 is TGTGCCAGCAGCTCCGCACCCGGACAGAGCTACGAGCAGTACTTC. The encoded protein is CASSSAPGQSYEQYF.

In DNA, the CDR3 is TGTGCCAGCAGTCTACCCCTGGGGACTAGCGGGAGTGCCGGGGAGCTGTTTTTT. This gives the protein CASSLPLGTSGSAGELFF. The V and J genes are TRBV28 and TRBJ2-2, with 14 positions matching TRBD2. Germline lookup yields CDR1 MDHEN and CDR2 SYDVKM. CDR3 length: 18 residues. With V trimmed by 5 bases and J by 6 bases, 11 bases remained unmatched. Full variable domain (missing parts from reference TRBV28 and TRBJ2-2): DVKVTQSSRYLVKRTGEKVFLECVQDMDHENMFWYRQDPGLGLRLIYFSYDVKMKEKGDIPEGYSVSREKKERFSLILESASTNQTSMYLCASSLPLGTSGSAGELFFGEGSRLTVL.

The J gene is TRBJ2-2, the V gene TRBV13; 9 bases align to TRBD1. V lost 0 bases and J lost 4; bases outside the gene matches: 12. The CDR3 extends over 19 amino acids. Germline CDR1 reads PRHDT; CDR2 reads FYEKMQ (reference sequence). The CDR3 DNA follows: TGTGCCAGCAGCTTAGGAGGGGACAGGGCACCCCCGGGCACCGGGGAGCTGTTTTTT. As protein: CASSLGGDRAPPGTGELFF.

The gene calls are TRBV5-1 and TRBJ1-1; D ambiguous. Trimming took off 0 bases at V and 1 base at J, with 10 bases between the two ends. Germline CDR1 and CDR2: SGHRS and YFSETQ. The length of the CDR3 is 15 residues. CDR3 nucleotides: TGCGCCAGCAGCTTGGGAGCAGGTGGGAACACTGAAGCTTTCTTT. Translating it yields CASSLGAGGNTEAFF.